The clone carrying this T cell receptor beta chain showed up just a few times. The V gene end was trimmed by 0 bases and the J gene end by 7 bases; junction bases not matched to a gene: 6. This CDR3 contains 17 residues. Germline V gene data show CDR1 as SGDLS and CDR2 as YYNGEE. Building the TCR beta libraries relied on iRepertoire HTBI primers, and CDR3 regions underwent Arm-PCR. Original analysis: The study identified roughly 59 TRBV and about 14 TRBJ segments across samples. TCRdb re-analysed the multiplex PCR reads in MiXCR, keeping a single row per CDR3 protein. What appears here as the V and J calls and clone size reflects TCRdb's work, not the paper's. The repertoire holds approximately 440,000 distinct CDR3 sequences, with 15% to 20% as singletons. This sample was included in a study of regulatory T cells in long-lasting Graves disease. Time point reported: newly diagnosed GD, antithyroid drugs for less than 3 months. Following extraction of RNA from PBMCs, that RNA was used to make the TCR library.

The sample also formed part of further work on T cells in Graves' hyperthyroidism and ophthalmopathy. That work states: With the HTBI primer set, the TCR CDR3 went through a first round of RT-PCR. Blood also showed most of the thyroid clonotypes that were expanded above 0.001.

The J gene is TRBJ2-4, the V gene TRBV9; 14 nucleotides match TRBD2. The source of this sequence is a man in his forties with Graves disease. The sample was peripheral blood mononuclear cells (PBMCs), taken at new diagnosis, from a patient treated with antithyroid drugs. The CDR3 DNA follows: TGTGCCAGCAGCGTAGGACTAGCGGGAGGGCCTCGGAACATTCAGTACTTC. Translating it yields CASSVGLAGGPRNIQYF.